The next 9 T cell receptor beta chains were all read from a single sample in a study of shared clonotypes between healthy human individuals. The table came from immunoSEQ multiplex PCR; TCRdb's copy has only in-frame clones and leaves some out. The sample contains 2 million to 2.5 million clones, under 97% of which appear only once. Sequencing used naive CD4+ T cells sorted from blood. Described subset: CD45RA+ positively selected. All receptors derive from a man between 18 and 29 years old in good health.

This clone was recorded once. The rearrangement links TRBV9 to TRBJ1-2; D is uncertain. The CDR3 runs 13 residues. In germline, CDR1 is SGDLS, CDR2 YYNGEE. Deletions cut 4 bases from V and 8 bases from J, with 15 bases between. The CDR3 reads CASSPGGFKGYTF. CDR3 DNA: TGTGCCAGCAGCCCCGGCGGGTTTAAGGGCTACACCTTC.

This chain connects TRBV28 to TRBJ1-4; maybe TRBD1 (5 bases). The V gene lost 7 bases and the J gene lost 8 bases, with 17 bases spanning the gap. CDR3 length: 14 residues. Germline V gene lookup returns CDR1 MDHEN and CDR2 SYDVKM. The DNA of the CDR3 is TGTGCCAGCATTCCGGCGGGGGGAGGGGAAAAACTGTTTTTT. Its protein product is CASIPAGGGEKLFF.

This clone was detected once. This same CDR3 is encoded by further DNA sequences in the sample. The chain employs TRBV10-3 and TRBJ2-3; weak D call: TRBD2 (6 bases). Germline V gives CDR1 ENHRY, CDR2 SYGVKD. CDR3 length: 14 amino acids. Trimming stripped 4 bases from V and 0 bases from J, with 8 bases between. The CDR3 DNA reads TGTGCCATCAGTGGGAGCGGGAGCACAGATACGCAGTATTTT. Translation: CAISGSGSTDTQYF.

The rearrangement uses TRBV25-1 and TRBJ2-2, with 7 bases identical to TRBD1. The germline CDR1 and CDR2 sequences are MGHDK and SYGVNS. V lost 3 bases to trimming and J lost 8 bases; unmatched junction nucleotides: 3. The CDR3 spans 13 residues. CDR3 sequence reads: CASSDRQGGELFF. DNA of the CDR3: TGTGCCAGCAGTGACAGACAGGGAGGGGAGCTGTTTTTT.

The J gene is TRBJ2-1, the V gene TRBV11-2; D is undetermined. The germline gives CDR1 SGHAT, CDR2 FQNNGV. V lost 4 bases and J 0 bases, leaving 13 bases between the germline ends. The CDR3 contains 16 residues. In DNA form, the CDR3 reads TGTGCCAGCAGCTCCAGCTTCCTGAGCTCCTACAATGAGCAGTTCTTC. Its translation is CASSSSFLSSYNEQFF.

This chain connects TRBV6-5 to TRBJ2-7, with no clear D. Germline values: CDR1 MNHEY, CDR2 SVGAGI. The germline V and J ends were trimmed by 6 bases and 6 bases, with 21 bases remaining between them. The CDR3 runs to 15 residues. CDR3 sequence: CASSRNPSAPFEQYF. The DNA for the CDR3 is TGTGCCAGCAGCCGGAACCCGAGCGCTCCCTTCGAGCAGTACTTC.

Remarks on this clone: At the DNA level, this CDR3 is encoded by other sequences in the same sample as well. This chain uses TRBV4-2 with TRBJ1-5; D not certain. CDR1 and CDR2 (germline): LGHNA, YNFKEQ. There are 14 residues in the CDR3. The V and J ends lost 0 bases and 0 bases respectively, with 3 bases between them. CDR3 sequence: CASSQEGSNQPQHF. Here the CDR3 DNA reads TGTGCCAGCAGCCAAGAAGGTAGCAATCAGCCCCAGCATTTT.

The chain joins TRBV28 to TRBJ2-5; the D gene is possibly TRBD2 (6 bases). Germline-derived CDR1 and CDR2 are MDHEN and SYDVKM. CDR3 length: 13 amino acids. Trimming shortened V by 5 bases and J by 5 bases, and 12 bases separated the two germline ends. The CDR3: CASSLGRGETQYF. The DNA for the CDR3 is TGTGCCAGCAGTCTCGGACGGGGGGAGACCCAGTACTTC.

This chain links TRBV11-3 with TRBJ2-7; D is unclear. V lost 7 bases and J lost 3, with 13 bases in between. The CDR3 totals 13 residues. The V gene's germline CDR1 is SGHNT and CDR2 YENEEA. The DNA of the CDR3 is TGTGCCAGCAACGCCCGGCGGTACTACGAGCAGTACTTC. The encoded protein is CASNARRYYEQYF.